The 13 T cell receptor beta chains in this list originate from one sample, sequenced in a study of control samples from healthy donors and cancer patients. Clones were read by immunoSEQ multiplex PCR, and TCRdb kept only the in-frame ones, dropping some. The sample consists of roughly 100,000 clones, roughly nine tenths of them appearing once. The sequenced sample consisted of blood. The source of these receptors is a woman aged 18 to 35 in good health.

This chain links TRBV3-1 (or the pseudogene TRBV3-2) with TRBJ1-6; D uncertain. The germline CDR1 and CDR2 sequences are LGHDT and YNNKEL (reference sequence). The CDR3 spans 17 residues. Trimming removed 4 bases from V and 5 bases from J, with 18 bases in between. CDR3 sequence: CASSPSKRIADNSPLHF. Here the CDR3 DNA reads TGTGCCAGCAGCCCCTCGAAGCGGATAGCGGATAATTCACCCCTCCACTTT.

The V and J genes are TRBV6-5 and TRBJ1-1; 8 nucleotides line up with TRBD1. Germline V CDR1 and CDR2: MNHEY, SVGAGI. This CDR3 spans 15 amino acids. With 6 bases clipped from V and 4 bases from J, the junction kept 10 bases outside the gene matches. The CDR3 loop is CASRPQGALGTEAFF. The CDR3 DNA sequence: TGTGCCAGCAGGCCTCAGGGGGCCCTCGGCACTGAAGCTTTCTTT.

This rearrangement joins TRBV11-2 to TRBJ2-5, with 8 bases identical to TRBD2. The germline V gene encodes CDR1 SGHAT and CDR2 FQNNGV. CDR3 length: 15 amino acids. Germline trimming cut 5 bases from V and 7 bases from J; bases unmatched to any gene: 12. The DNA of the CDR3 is TGTGCCAGCAGCCCCACTAGCGGAACCCTGGGGACCCAGTACTTC. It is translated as CASSPTSGTLGTQYF.

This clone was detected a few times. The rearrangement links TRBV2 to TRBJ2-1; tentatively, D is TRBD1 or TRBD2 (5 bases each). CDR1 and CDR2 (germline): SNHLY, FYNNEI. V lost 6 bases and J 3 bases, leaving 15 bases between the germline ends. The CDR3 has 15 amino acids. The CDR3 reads CASRIGGVLYNEQFF. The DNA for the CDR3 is TGTGCCAGCAGGATTGGGGGAGTTCTCTACAATGAGCAGTTCTTC.

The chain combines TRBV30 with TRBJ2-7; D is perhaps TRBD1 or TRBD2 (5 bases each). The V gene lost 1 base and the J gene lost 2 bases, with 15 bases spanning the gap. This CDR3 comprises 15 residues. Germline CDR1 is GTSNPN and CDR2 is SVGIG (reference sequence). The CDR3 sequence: CAWSGGLVGPYEQYF. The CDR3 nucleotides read TGTGCCTGGAGTGGAGGGCTAGTGGGACCCTACGAGCAGTACTTC.

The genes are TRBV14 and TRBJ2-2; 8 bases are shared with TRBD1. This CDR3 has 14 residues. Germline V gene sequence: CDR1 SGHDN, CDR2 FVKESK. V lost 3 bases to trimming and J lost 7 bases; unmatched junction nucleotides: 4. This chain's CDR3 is CASSHYRGVGELFF. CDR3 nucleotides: TGTGCCAGCAGCCATTACAGGGGGGTCGGGGAGCTGTTTTTT.

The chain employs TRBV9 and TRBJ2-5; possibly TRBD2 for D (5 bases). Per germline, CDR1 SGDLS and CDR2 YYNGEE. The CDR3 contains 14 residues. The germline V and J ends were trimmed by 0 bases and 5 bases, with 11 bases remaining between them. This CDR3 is CASSVASSRETQYF. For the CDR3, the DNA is TGTGCCAGCAGCGTAGCGTCTAGCAGGGAGACCCAGTACTTC. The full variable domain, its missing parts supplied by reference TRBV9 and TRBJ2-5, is DSGVTQTPKHLITATGQRVTLRCSPRSGDLSVYWYQQSLDQGLQFLIQYYNGEERAKGNILERFSAQQFPDLHSELNLSSLELGDSALYFCASSVASSRETQYFGPGTRLLVL.

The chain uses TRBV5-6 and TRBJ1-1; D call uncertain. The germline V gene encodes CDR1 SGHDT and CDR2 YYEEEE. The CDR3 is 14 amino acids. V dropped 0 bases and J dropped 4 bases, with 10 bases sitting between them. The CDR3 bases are TGTGCCAGCAGCTTGGGGGTTTCAGGCACTGAAGCTTTCTTT. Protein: CASSLGVSGTEAFF.

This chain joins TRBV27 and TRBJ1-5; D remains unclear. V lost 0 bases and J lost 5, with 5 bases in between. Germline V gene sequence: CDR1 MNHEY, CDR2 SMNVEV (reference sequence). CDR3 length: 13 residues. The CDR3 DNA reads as TGTGCCAGCAGTTTATCTCACGATCAGCCCCAGCATTTT. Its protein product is CASSLSHDQPQHF.

CDR3 DNA sequence: TGCGCCAGCAGCTTGGACTCAACTAATGAAAAACTGTTTTTT. Its translation is CASSLDSTNEKLFF. This rearrangement joins TRBV5-1 to TRBJ1-4; D not certain. CDR3 length: 14 residues. The V gene lost 0 bases and the J gene lost 0 bases, with 3 bases spanning the gap. Germline CDR1 reads SGHRS; CDR2 reads YFSETQ.

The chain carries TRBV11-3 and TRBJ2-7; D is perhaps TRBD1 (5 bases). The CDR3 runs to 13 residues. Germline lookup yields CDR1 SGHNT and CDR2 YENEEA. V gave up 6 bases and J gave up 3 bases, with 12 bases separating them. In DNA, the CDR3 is TGTGCCAGCAGTTTATTCCAGGGCTACGAGCAGTACTTC. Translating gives CASSLFQGYEQYF.

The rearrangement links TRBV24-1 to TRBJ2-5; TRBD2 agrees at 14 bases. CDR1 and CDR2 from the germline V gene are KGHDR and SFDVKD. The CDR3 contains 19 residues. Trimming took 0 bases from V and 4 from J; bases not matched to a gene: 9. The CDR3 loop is CATSDLRGTSGSEAETQYF. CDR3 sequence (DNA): TGTGCCACCAGTGATTTGAGAGGGACTAGCGGGAGTGAAGCAGAGACCCAGTACTTC.

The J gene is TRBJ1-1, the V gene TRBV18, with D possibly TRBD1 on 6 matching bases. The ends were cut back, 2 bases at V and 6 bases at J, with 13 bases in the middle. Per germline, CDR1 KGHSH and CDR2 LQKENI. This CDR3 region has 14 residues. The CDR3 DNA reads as TGTGCCAGCTCACCAAAAGGGGAGGGGGCTGAAGCTTTCTTT. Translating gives CASSPKGEGAEAFF. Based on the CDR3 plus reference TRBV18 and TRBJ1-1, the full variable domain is NAGVMQNPRHLVRRRGQEARLRCSPMKGHSHVYWYRQLPEEGLKFMVYLQKENIIDESGMPKERFSAEFPKEGPSILRIQQVVRGDSAAYFCASSPKGEGAEAFFGQGTRLTVV.